The 32 T cell receptor beta chains below were found in one sample sequenced in a study of PD-1 blockade in mismatch repair-deficient tumors. Profiling relied on immunoSEQ multiplex PCR, and the TCRdb table lists in-frame clones only, not all of them. This sample yields some 100,000 clones, of which over 65% are seen a single time; about 6.3% belongs to the top ten. This specimen was peripheral blood, taken about 33 weeks after starting pembrolizumab. The source is an adult with mismatch repair-deficient cancer.

The V and J genes are TRBV5-5 and TRBJ1-2; D may be TRBD1 (5 bases). Per germline, CDR1 SGHKS and CDR2 YYEKEE (reference sequence). This CDR3 spans 13 amino acids. Trimming left V 3 bases short and J 3 bases short, with 9 bases between. CDR3 loop: CASSSGGHYGYTF. The CDR3 region has the DNA TGTGCCAGCAGCTCGGGGGGACACTATGGCTACACCTTC.

This chain connects TRBV5-1 to TRBJ2-7; D is ambiguous. Per germline, CDR1 SGHRS and CDR2 YFSETQ. Trimming stripped 0 bases from V and 6 bases from J, with 10 bases between. CDR3 length: 13 residues. CDR3 sequence (DNA): TGCGCCAGCAGCTTGGCGATGGGTCCCGAGCAGTACTTC. Translated: CASSLAMGPEQYF.

The chain combines TRBV5-1 with TRBJ2-3, with D uncertain. This CDR3 is built from 12 residues. The V end was cut by 4 bases, the J end by 1 base, with 4 bases between. CDR1 is SGHRS, CDR2 YFSETQ, per germline. The CDR3 region is CASSGGTDTQYF. CDR3 coding DNA: TGCGCCAGCAGCGGGGGCACAGATACGCAGTATTTT.

This chain joins TRBV11-1 and TRBJ2-7; no clear D. Trimming shortened V by 5 bases and J by 5 bases, and 10 bases separated the two germline ends. CDR3 length: 12 amino acids. Germline assignment: CDR1 SGHAT and CDR2 FQDESV (reference sequence). The CDR3 sequence: CASSEGIHEQYF. DNA for the CDR3: TGTGCCAGCAGCGAAGGCATTCACGAGCAGTACTTC.

This chain links TRBV15 with TRBJ2-1; D may be TRBD1 (6 bases). The CDR3 sequence is 15 residues long. In germline, CDR1 is LNHNV, CDR2 YYDKDF (reference sequence). V lost 0 bases and J lost 5, with 11 bases in between. CDR3 bases: TGTGCCACCAGCAGAGACAGGGGAAGAGACAATGAGCAGTTCTTC. It translates to CATSRDRGRDNEQFF. The variable domain in full, with the rest retrieved from reference TRBV15 and TRBJ2-1, is DAMVIQNPRYQVTQFGKPVTLSCSQTLNHNVMYWYQQKSSQAPKLLFHYYDKDFNNEADTPDNFQSRRPNTSFCFLDIRSPGLGDTAMYLCATSRDRGRDNEQFFGPGTRLTVL.

This clone was detected only once. The chain combines TRBV21-1 with TRBJ1-2. TRBV21-1 is recorded as a pseudogene. This CDR3 spans 14 amino acids. CDR3 nucleotide sequence: TGTGCCAGCAGCAAACGTGGGGTTAACTATGGCTACACCTTC. Translating it yields CASSKRGVNYGYTF.

This clone was detected ten times or more. The chain has TRBV7-3 and TRBJ1-1, with D tentatively TRBD1 (6 bases). Germline values: CDR1 SGHTA, CDR2 FQGTGA. V gave up 5 bases and J gave up 4 bases, with 23 bases separating them. This CDR3 comprises 17 residues. CDR3 coding DNA: TGTGCCAGCAGCCCGGGTCCGGGGCAGGGGACGGGCACTGAAGCTTTCTTT. This encodes CASSPGPGQGTGTEAFF.

The chain combines TRBV5-8 with TRBJ1-1; D is unclear. V was shortened by 0 bases and J by 1 base, with 7 bases between the two germline ends. CDR1 is SGHTS and CDR2 is YDEGEE in the germline V gene. There are 14 residues in the CDR3. The CDR3 spells CASSLVPENTEAFF. CDR3 nucleotide sequence: TGTGCCAGCAGCTTGGTCCCGGAGAACACTGAAGCTTTCTTT.

In this sample, this clone turned up a few times. V usage is TRBV11-3 and J usage is TRBJ2-7; TRBD1 matches at 8 bases. Germline values: CDR1 SGHNT, CDR2 YENEEA. This CDR3 spans 15 amino acids. V dropped 2 bases and J dropped 8; count of bases not matched to a gene: 11. CDR3 DNA sequence: TGTGCCAGCAGCTTACTAAGTGGTCGGACAGGGCAGCAGTACTTC. Encoded protein: CASSLLSGRTGQQYF. The full variable domain, rest sourced from reference TRBV11-3 and TRBJ2-7, is EAGVVQSPRYKIIEKKQPVAFWCNPISGHNTLYWYLQNLGQGPELLIRYENEEAVDDSQLPKDRFSAERLKGVDSTLKIQPAELGDSAVYLCASSLLSGRTGQQYFGPGTRLTVT.

This chain links TRBV2 with TRBJ2-1, with 15 bases that match TRBD2. The germline CDR1 and CDR2 sequences are SNHLY and FYNNEI. CDR3 size: 19 residues. With 5 bases clipped from V and 2 bases from J, the junction kept 10 bases outside the gene matches. CDR3 nucleotides: TGTGCCAGCAGTACGGGACAGGGGACTAGCGGGAGGACCTACAATGAGCAGTTCTTC. Translating gives CASSTGQGTSGRTYNEQFF. The full variable domain, in which reference TRBV2 and TRBJ2-1 provide the parts outside the CDR3, is EPEVTQTPSHQVTQMGQEVILRCVPISNHLYFYWYRQILGQKVEFLVSFYNNEISEKSEIFDDQFSVERPDGSNFTLKIRSTKLEDSAMYFCASSTGQGTSGRTYNEQFFGPGTRLTVL.

The chain carries TRBV5-6 and TRBJ1-2; no clear D gene. Germline CDR1 and CDR2: SGHDT and YYEEEE. Trimming took off 2 bases at V and 5 bases at J, with 4 bases between the two ends. This CDR3 has 11 residues. CDR3 DNA: TGTGCCAGCAGCTTTAAATATGGCTACACCTTC. Translated: CASSFKYGYTF.

The gene calls are TRBV7-2 and TRBJ2-2, with 8 bases aligning to TRBD1. Germline values: CDR1 SGHTA, CDR2 FQGNSA. V trimming: 5 bases; J trimming: 5 bases; junction bases outside the gene matches: 7. The CDR3 contains 15 residues. The CDR3: CASSPSGTGTGELFF. The CDR3 DNA sequence: TGTGCCAGCAGCCCATCAGGGACAGGAACCGGGGAGCTGTTTTTT.

V is TRBV11-3 and J is TRBJ2-7; TRBD2 matches 11 bases. The CDR3 has 16 amino acids. V trimming: 0 bases; J trimming: 3 bases; junction bases outside the gene matches: 4. The germline CDR1 and CDR2 sequences are SGHNT and YENEEA. CDR3 sequence: CASSLELTSGSYEQYF. In DNA form, the CDR3 reads TGTGCCAGCAGCTTAGAACTCACTAGCGGGAGCTACGAGCAGTACTTC.

The chain carries TRBV19 and TRBJ2-2, with TRBD1 identical over 9 bases. J lost 4 bases, V lost 0 bases, and 6 bases had no gene match. The CDR3 runs to 17 residues. Germline CDR1 is LNHDA and CDR2 is SQIVND (reference sequence). The CDR3 is CASSIDNRGRITGELFF. CDR3 in DNA: TGTGCCAGTAGTATAGACAACAGGGGGCGCATCACCGGGGAGCTGTTTTTT.

The chain recombines TRBV30 with TRBJ2-2, with 8 bases that match TRBD2. The germline gives CDR1 GTSNPN, CDR2 SVGIG (reference sequence). The CDR3 covers 16 residues. V lost 2 bases to trimming and J lost 8 bases; unmatched junction nucleotides: 13. CDR3 protein: CAWSITGTSYLGELFF. CDR3 DNA: TGTGCCTGGAGTATAACCGGGACTAGTTATTTGGGGGAGCTGTTTTTT.

The rearrangement uses TRBV29-1 and TRBJ1-4; D ambiguous. Germline CDR1 and CDR2: SQVTM and ANQGSEA. The CDR3 length is 13 residues. Trimming stripped 4 bases from V and 0 bases from J, with 6 bases between. The CDR3 protein is CSVGAATNEKLFF. In DNA, the CDR3 is TGCAGCGTTGGGGCAGCAACTAATGAAAAACTGTTTTTT.

The genes are TRBV19 and TRBJ2-7; TRBD2 aligns across 13 bases. This CDR3 region has 18 residues. Germline V gives CDR1 LNHDA, CDR2 SQIVND (reference sequence). The V gene end was trimmed by 3 bases and the J gene end by 7 bases; junction bases not matched to a gene: 15. The CDR3 sequence: CASSMRKLAGGPGGEQYF. The CDR3 nucleotides read TGTGCCAGTAGTATGCGGAAACTAGCGGGAGGGCCGGGGGGTGAGCAGTACTTC.

This sequence joins TRBV18 and TRBJ2-3; the match to TRBD1 covers 7 bases. Per germline, CDR1 KGHSH and CDR2 LQKENI. The junction had 3 bases not matched to a gene; V was cut back by 4 bases and J by 2 bases. The CDR3 is made up of 14 amino acids. CDR3 in DNA: TGTGCCAGCTCACGAGACAGGGTCACAGATACGCAGTATTTT. Residues: CASSRDRVTDTQYF.

The sample holds a few counts of this clone. The chain carries TRBV19 and TRBJ1-2; D is uncertain. This CDR3 region has 11 residues. Trimming took 9 bases from V and 7 from J, leaving 12 bases between them. Germline loops: CDR1 LNHDA, CDR2 SQIVND (reference sequence). The CDR3 nucleotides read TGTGCCAGCCGATCCGGATCTGGCTACACCTTC. This translates into CASRSGSGYTF. The full variable domain, rest sourced from reference TRBV19 and TRBJ1-2, is DGGITQSPKYLFRKEGQNVTLSCEQNLNHDAMYWYRQDPGQGLRLIYYSQIVNDFQKGDIAEGYSVSREKKESFPLTVTSAQKNPTAFYLCASRSGSGYTFGSGTRLTVV.

This clone has a handful of counts. CDR3 DNA sequence: TGTGCCTGGAGTGACACCCTAAAGGGCACAGATACGCAGTATTTT. The encoded protein is CAWSDTLKGTDTQYF. The rearrangement uses TRBV30 and TRBJ2-3; D unresolved. The CDR3 is 15 residues long. Trimming left V 1 base short and J 1 base short, with 12 bases between. Per germline, CDR1 GTSNPN and CDR2 SVGIG (reference sequence).

The rearrangement joins TRBV27 to TRBJ1-5, with TRBD1 as a possible D gene (5 bases). The germline CDR1 and CDR2 sequences are MNHEY and SMNVEV (reference sequence). Trimming shortened V by 6 bases and J by 1 base, and 13 bases separated the two germline ends. The CDR3 contains 15 residues. The CDR3 nucleotides are TGTGCCAGCAGCCCAGGGTCGTGGAGCAATCAGCCCCAGCATTTT. Its translation is CASSPGSWSNQPQHF.

The genes are TRBV5-1 and TRBJ2-7; 8 bases match TRBD2. The V and J ends lost 0 bases and 5 bases, in that order; junction bases with no gene match: 4. The germline gives CDR1 SGHRS, CDR2 YFSETQ. The CDR3 has 14 residues. The CDR3 sequence: CASSLEAGVDEQYF. For the CDR3, the DNA is TGCGCCAGCAGCTTGGAAGCGGGAGTGGACGAGCAGTACTTC.

For this clone: Other DNA sequences within the sample encode an identical CDR3. The V and J genes are TRBV30 and TRBJ2-7; unclear D gene. Trimming removed 3 bases from V and 0 bases from J, with 18 bases in between. The CDR3 runs to 16 residues. Germline-derived CDR1 and CDR2 are GTSNPN and SVGIG (reference sequence). The chain's CDR3 is CAWSDFTSGYSYEQYF. The CDR3 nucleotides read TGTGCCTGGAGCGATTTCACCAGTGGGTACTCCTACGAGCAGTACTTC.

The rearrangement uses TRBV6-5 and TRBJ1-2, with 7 bases fitting TRBD1. The germline CDR1 and CDR2 sequences are MNHEY and SVGAGI. The CDR3 contains 13 residues. V was clipped by 6 bases and J by 4 bases; unmatched bases: 5. The CDR3 sequence is CASRQGQLYGYTF. CDR3 coding DNA: TGTGCCAGCAGGCAGGGACAGCTCTATGGCTACACCTTC.

Worth noting for this clone: The junction does not match germline at one end; this may be a read error. The V gene is TRBV7-6, the J gene TRBJ2-1; 7 bases align to TRBD1. The CDR3 runs 14 residues. Germline CDR1 reads SGHVS; CDR2 reads FNYEAQ. CDR3 coding DNA: TGTGCCAGCAGTTTAGGGACAGAGGGAAGTCAGCAGTTCTTC. Translation gives CASSLGTEGSQQFF.

The V gene is TRBV27, the J gene TRBJ1-5; D is unresolved. Germline CDR1 MNHEY, CDR2 SMNVEV (reference sequence). This CDR3 is 15 amino acids long. The V end lost 6 bases, the J end lost 0 bases, and 12 bases lay between the germline ends. As DNA, the CDR3 is TGTGCCAGCAGAGTAAGGCAGAATAGCAATCAGCCCCAGCATTTT. Amino acid sequence: CASRVRQNSNQPQHF.

V is TRBV11-2 and J is TRBJ1-1; unclear D gene. V was shortened by 1 base and J by 1 base, with 4 bases between the two germline ends. Germline V gives CDR1 SGHAT, CDR2 FQNNGV. This CDR3 is 13 amino acids long. The CDR3 protein is CASSLGQNTEAFF. The CDR3 DNA sequence: TGTGCCAGCAGCTTAGGACAGAACACTGAAGCTTTCTTT.

The chain employs TRBV9 and TRBJ2-7, with a possible D match to TRBD2 (5 bases). The CDR3 is made up of 16 amino acids. V lost 0 bases and J 2 bases, leaving 15 bases between the germline ends. From germline, CDR1 is SGDLS and CDR2 YYNGEE. The CDR3 is CASSVASDGNAYEQYF. The CDR3 DNA sequence: TGTGCCAGCAGCGTAGCTAGTGACGGGAACGCCTACGAGCAGTACTTC. Complete variable domain (other parts from reference TRBV9 and TRBJ2-7): DSGVTQTPKHLITATGQRVTLRCSPRSGDLSVYWYQQSLDQGLQFLIQYYNGEERAKGNILERFSAQQFPDLHSELNLSSLELGDSALYFCASSVASDGNAYEQYFGPGTRLTVT.

The rearrangement joins TRBV9 to TRBJ1-5; possibly TRBD1 for D (6 bases). Between the trimmed V and J ends, which lost 8 bases and 0 bases, there was a span of 15 bases. This CDR3 is 15 amino acids long. CDR1 and CDR2 from the germline V gene are SGDLS and YYNGEE. CDR3: CASAPGVNSNQPQHF. The CDR3 coding sequence is TGTGCCAGTGCCCCAGGGGTCAATAGCAATCAGCCCCAGCATTTT.

V is TRBV5-6 and J is TRBJ1-2; a weak D match, TRBD1 (5 bases). CDR1 SGHDT and CDR2 YYEEEE come from the germline V gene. V lost 2 bases and J 12 bases, leaving 14 bases between the germline ends. This CDR3 spans 12 amino acids. The CDR3 spells CASSFGIGVHTF. CDR3 sequence (DNA): TGTGCCAGCAGCTTTGGGATAGGGGTCCACACCTTC.

The gene calls are TRBV10-3 and TRBJ2-3; no definite D call. CDR1 is ENHRY and CDR2 is SYGVKD in the germline V gene. Trimming removed 10 bases from V and 4 bases from J, with 9 bases in between. The CDR3 consists of 11 residues. The CDR3: CATLGSDTQYF. DNA for the CDR3: TGTGCCACCCTAGGGTCAGATACGCAGTATTTT.

The count of this clone is one. In the same sample, other DNA sequences code for this CDR3. The genes are TRBV5-1 and TRBJ2-2; D not resolved. Germline V gene lookup returns CDR1 SGHRS and CDR2 YFSETQ. The CDR3 covers 13 residues. V lost 0 bases, J lost 4 bases, and 4 bases lay in between. In nucleotides, the CDR3 is TGCGCCAGCAGCTTGGGGAGCACCGGGGAGCTGTTTTTT. It codes for CASSLGSTGELFF. The whole variable domain, filled in from reference TRBV5-1 and TRBJ2-2, reads KAGVTQTPRYLIKTRGQQVTLSCSPISGHRSVSWYQQTPGQGLQFLFEYFSETQRNKGNFPGRFSGRQFSNSRSEMNVSTLELGDSALYLCASSLGSTGELFFGEGSRLTVL.